A single T cell receptor (beta chain) is shown here with its context. This record belongs to a study of T cell responses to AZD1222 COVID-19 vaccine. The assay was immunoSEQ multiplex PCR, and TCRdb's table has in-frame clones only and misses some. The sample includes approximately 82,000 clones, 90% of them seen just once. The V gene's germline CDR1 is MNHEY and CDR2 SMNVEV (reference sequence). The germline V and J ends were trimmed by 0 bases and 2 bases, with 11 bases remaining between them. The CDR3 sequence is 16 residues long. Specimen: peripheral blood, collected on day 0 of AZD1222 vaccination. The chain joins TRBV27 to TRBJ1-5; D uncertain. The sequence came from an adult in good health. CDR3 loop: CASSLSRGYGNQPQHF. In DNA, the CDR3 is TGTGCCAGCAGTTTATCGCGGGGTTATGGCAATCAGCCCCAGCATTTT.